The entry below describes one T cell receptor (beta chain). Its antigen is not yet known. It has no much larger one-base neighbor in the sample; base qualities were not kept. High-throughput TCR beta sequencing profiled peripheral blood CD8+ and CD4+ T cells from healthy donors, Susac syndrome patients and multiple sclerosis patients. Multiple sclerosis controls were treatment-naive patients with stable or active relapsing-remitting disease fulfilling revised McDonald criteria. Bulk CD8+ and CD4+ T cells were purified magnetically by negative isolation, whereas CD8+ TEMRA cells were enriched by FACS. Blood was drawn into EDTA tubes, processed within 24 hours, and PBMCs were isolated by density gradient centrifugation. PBMCs intended for TCR sequencing were frozen in liquid nitrogen and were later thawed in a 37 degrees C water bath. Purity of sorted or isolated CD4+, CD8+ and CD8+ TEMRA cells was at least 90%.

The data are from a study of CD8 T cells in Susac syndrome (dated by TCRdb to the late 2010s). Looking at the study overall: Whether CD8+ T cell activation and differentiation in Susac syndrome was antigen driven was tested using repertoire sequencing. Overall study results and their limits: The number of individuals in the TCR sequencing and HLA analysis was recognized as being relatively small.

RNA was extracted using the RNeasy kit, and about 0.5 to 1 microgram was reverse transcribed with random hexamers. The immunoSEQ multiplex PCR assay, which covers 54 Vbeta and 13 Jbeta segments, was used to amplify TCR beta CDR3 regions. Bias from PCR amplification was corrected by using a synthetic template baseline for primer optimization and for computational correction. From the authors' description of their analysis: Reads were annotated to V, D and J genes per IMGT and analyzed with immunoSEQ Analyzer, keeping only productive sequences. Clonality was calculated as one minus the Shannon entropy normalized by log2 of the number of productive unique sequences. For each patient and control, public and private clones were evaluated within the 100 most prevalent clones. Clones were defined as Susac-specific when absent from the healthy and MS cohorts, from over a thousand published viral clones and from other ImmuneACCESS disease sequences. TCRdb's own reprocessing of the public reads used fastp at Q25 and MiXCR and kept productive beta chains. Identical CDR3 proteins give one entry, which carries the most common genes and DNA. These V and J calls rely on TCRdb rather than the paper's analysis. The sample table holds under 150,000 distinct CDR3 sequences, of which around 94% were seen once. The ten largest account for 0.1% to 0.15% of the sample.

Its CDR3 holds 12 amino acids, cysteine through phenylalanine. Only CDR3 DNA is held: 36 bases, read in frame from base 1. CDR1 and CDR2 are drawn from the germline V gene: MDHEN, SYDVKM. V sheds 6 bases and J sheds 5 bases, leaving 10 bases between their ends. This chain joins TRBV28 to TRBJ1-2, with an unclear D gene assignment. The TCR sequence derives from a human donor with multiple sclerosis. The source material was CD4+ T cells from PBMCs. The bases read TGTGCCAGCAGCCCCGCCGGGTATGGCTACACCTTC. Its translation is CASSPAGYGYTF.